Listed here are 27 T cell receptor beta chains from one sample, sequenced in a study of CD8 T cells in ankylosing spondylitis. General study results and limits: Seemingly distinctive of ankylosing spondylitis blood was a TCR beta motif formed by eight highly homologous variants.

These receptors have no identified antigens. A single record per CDR3 protein comes from TCRdb applying MiXCR to the 5' RACE reads. The sample records a few hundred thousand distinct CDR3 sequences, roughly an eighth being singletons. Input material: blood, either unsorted or a sorted T cell fraction (not recorded which). Every receptor here comes from a male donor with ankylosing spondylitis.

This clonotype occurred many times. J is TRBJ2-2 and V is TRBV5-1, with TRBD2 identical over 7 bases. The V gene's germline CDR1 is SGHRS and CDR2 YFSETQ. The V gene end was trimmed by 7 bases and the J gene end by 3 bases; junction bases not matched to a gene: 18. The CDR3 is made up of 18 amino acids. CDR3 sequence (DNA): TGCGCCAGCGGCACAGGTGCTCTGGCGGGAGACGACACCGGGGAGCTGTTTTTT. Protein product: CASGTGALAGDDTGELFF.

In this sample, this clonotype turned up a few times. The V gene is TRBV29-1, the J gene TRBJ2-3; D gene uncertain. The V end was cut by 3 bases, the J end by 1 base, with 8 bases between. This CDR3 has 13 residues. Germline lookup yields CDR1 SQVTM and CDR2 ANQGSEA. The CDR3 here is CSVDLQGTDTQYF. As DNA, the CDR3 is TGCAGCGTTGACTTGCAGGGCACAGATACGCAGTATTTT.

The V call is TRBV5-1, the J call TRBJ1-1; no definite D call. CDR3 length equals 14 residues. V shed 1 base and J shed 4 bases, with 11 bases lying between them. Germline V gene lookup returns CDR1 SGHRS and CDR2 YFSETQ. Here the CDR3 DNA reads TGCGCCAGCAGCTTGACAAGGGCCAGCACTGAAGCTTTCTTT. Its translation is CASSLTRASTEAFF.

Only a few counts were recorded for this clonotype. This chain links TRBV3-1 with TRBJ2-1, with a tentative D call TRBD2 (6 bases). The CDR3 consists of 13 residues. V lost 4 bases to trimming and J lost 9 bases, with 13 bases between them. The V gene's germline CDR1 is LGHDT and CDR2 YNNKEL (reference sequence). The CDR3 loop reads CASSPGRDGEQFF. The CDR3, as DNA: TGTGCCAGCAGCCCTGGGCGGGACGGTGAGCAGTTCTTC.

The chain has TRBV7-2 and TRBJ2-7, with 11 nucleotides matching TRBD2. The germline V gene has CDR1 SGHTA and CDR2 FQGNSA. V shed 5 bases and J 1 base; nucleotides not matched to a gene: 7. This CDR3 is 16 amino acids long. The CDR3 coding sequence is TGTGCCAGCAGCCATCCGGGACTAGCGGCTTCCTACGAGCAGTACTTC. Protein sequence: CASSHPGLAASYEQYF.

The chain has TRBV10-3 and TRBJ2-7, with TRBD1 as a possible D gene (6 bases). This CDR3 spans 12 amino acids. The germline V and J ends were trimmed by 8 bases and 4 bases, with 12 bases remaining between them. Germline V gene sequence: CDR1 ENHRY, CDR2 SYGVKD. The DNA for the CDR3 is TGTGCCATCGGGGGCGGAACTTACGAGCAGTACGTC. Translated: CAIGGGTYEQYV.

The chain recombines TRBV7-9 with TRBJ1-1, with D perhaps TRBD1 (5 bases). Germline CDR1 and CDR2: SEHNR and FQNEAQ (reference sequence). The CDR3 runs to 12 residues. Trimming cost V 5 bases and J 8 bases, with 12 bases left between them. For the CDR3, the DNA is TGTGCCAGCAGCCCGGGCGACAGAGAAGCTTTCTTT. It is translated as CASSPGDREAFF.

This clonotype has a handful of counts. The CDR3 is CASSRAGPTDTQYF. The DNA for the CDR3 is TGTGCCAGCTCTCGAGCGGGGCCAACAGATACGCAGTATTTT. The chain employs TRBV11-1 and TRBJ2-3; 7 bases map to TRBD2. The CDR3 has 14 residues. Germline CDR1 SGHAT, CDR2 FQDESV (reference sequence). With V trimmed by 8 bases and J by 3 bases, 8 bases remained unmatched.

This clonotype was counted ten times or more. The CDR3 DNA reads as TGTGCCAGCAGCCAGACGGGGATCTGGGGAGATACGCAGTATTTT. Translation: CASSQTGIWGDTQYF. The V gene is TRBV5-6, the J gene TRBJ2-3; D possibly corresponds to TRBD2 (5 bases). The germline V gene encodes CDR1 SGHDT and CDR2 YYEEEE. The CDR3 runs to 15 residues. Between the trimmed V and J ends, which lost 4 bases and 5 bases, there was a span of 17 bases.

The V gene is TRBV5-7, the J gene TRBJ2-3; TRBD1 matches 10 bases. TRBV5-7 counts as an open reading frame of uncertain function. The CDR3 totals 17 residues. Germline trimming cut 0 bases from V and 3 bases from J; bases unmatched to any gene: 7. As DNA, the CDR3 is TGTGCCAGCAGCTTGGTTGATCCGGGACAGGGGACAGATACGCAGTATTTT. Translated, it gives CASSLVDPGQGTDTQYF.

Only a few counts were recorded for this clonotype. The rearrangement uses TRBV5-1 and TRBJ2-5, with 13 bases matching TRBD2. The length of the CDR3 is 17 residues. V lost 0 bases and J lost 6; bases outside the gene matches: 8. The germline CDR1 and CDR2 sequences are SGHRS and YFSETQ. Here the CDR3 DNA reads TGCGCCAGCAGCTTGGGGGGCGGACTAGCGGGAGCCCAGACCCAGTACTTC. Protein sequence: CASSLGGGLAGAQTQYF.

This chain uses TRBV14 with TRBJ2-7; the D gene is possibly TRBD1 (5 bases). From germline, CDR1 is SGHDN and CDR2 FVKESK. The CDR3 runs 14 residues. V lost 4 bases to trimming and J lost 2 bases, with 12 bases between them. The CDR3 reads CASSPSVRAYEQYV. CDR3 DNA: TGTGCCAGCAGCCCATCAGTCAGGGCCTACGAGCAGTACGTC.

V gene TRBV6-2 or TRBV6-3 combines with J gene TRBJ2-7, with 14 positions matching TRBD2. The CDR3 extends over 17 amino acids. Germline V gives CDR1 MNHEY, CDR2 SVGEGT. V was clipped by 8 bases and J by 3 bases; unmatched bases: 12. The CDR3 sequence: CASFGTSGRGGLYEQYV. The CDR3, as DNA: TGTGCCAGCTTTGGGACTAGCGGGAGAGGTGGTCTCTACGAGCAGTACGTC.

This sequence joins TRBV6-1 and TRBJ1-5, with D unclear. The CDR3 is 14 residues long. Trimming removed 5 bases from V and 0 bases from J, with 8 bases in between. In germline, CDR1 is MNHNS, CDR2 SASEGT. CDR3: CASSPNHSNQPQHF. In DNA form, the CDR3 reads TGTGCCAGCAGTCCTAATCATAGCAATCAGCCCCAGCATTTT.

This clonotype was observed a few times. This chain connects TRBV29-1 to TRBJ1-1; D uncertain. Germline V gene sequence: CDR1 SQVTM, CDR2 ANQGSEA. With 4 bases removed from V and 6 bases from J, the gap between germline ends came to 9 bases. The CDR3 covers 11 residues. CDR3 DNA sequence: TGCAGCGTTGGCGGAAGGGCTGAAGCTTTCTTT. This codes for CSVGGRAEAFF.

This clonotype was recorded a few times. The chain joins TRBV9 to TRBJ2-7; D might be TRBD2 (5 bases). The CDR3 sequence is 15 residues long. The V end lost 2 bases, the J end lost 5 bases, and 17 bases lay between the germline ends. CDR1 is SGDLS and CDR2 is YYNGEE in the germline V gene. In DNA form, the CDR3 reads TGTGCCAGCAGCGTCCGCCGGGATGGGTTCCACGAGCAGTACTTC. This codes for CASSVRRDGFHEQYF.

The chain employs TRBV9 and TRBJ2-2, with D unresolved. This CDR3 is 15 amino acids long. The V gene lost 0 bases and the J gene lost 1 base, with 7 bases spanning the gap. Germline CDR1 SGDLS, CDR2 YYNGEE. For the CDR3, the DNA is TGTGCCAGCAGCGTAGGTCCGGGGAACACCGGGGAGCTGTTTTTT. Translated, it gives CASSVGPGNTGELFF.

This clonotype was recorded many times. The chain joins TRBV2 to TRBJ2-5, with 9 bases lining up with TRBD1. The CDR3 length is 12 residues. Germline assignment: CDR1 SNHLY and CDR2 FYNNEI. The ends lost 8 bases at V and 5 bases at J; junction bases unmatched: 3. The CDR3 sequence: CASQTGGETQYF. Written as DNA, the CDR3 is TGTGCCAGCCAGACAGGGGGTGAGACCCAGTACTTC.

The sample holds a few counts of this clonotype. V and J are TRBV6-2 or TRBV6-3 and TRBJ2-1; 7 bases agree with TRBD2. V lost 5 bases to trimming and J lost 8 bases; unmatched junction nucleotides: 6. Germline V CDR1 and CDR2: MNHEY, SVGEGT. This CDR3 comprises 13 residues. The chain's CDR3 is CASSLTSFDEQFF. For the CDR3, the DNA is TGTGCCAGCAGTCTGACTAGCTTCGATGAGCAGTTCTTC.

This clonotype was detected a few times. The rearrangement joins TRBV4-1 to TRBJ2-6, with D perhaps TRBD1 (6 bases). Trimming removed 3 bases from V and 1 base from J, with 13 bases in between. This CDR3 has 17 residues. Germline lookup yields CDR1 MGHRA and CDR2 YSYEKL. In DNA, the CDR3 is TGCGCCAGCAGCCACGGTCAAACAGGGTCTGGGGCCAACGTCCTGACTTTC. As protein: CASSHGQTGSGANVLTF.

This clonotype was recorded at least ten times. The V gene is TRBV2, the J gene TRBJ2-7, with D perhaps TRBD1 or TRBD2 (5 bases each). Trimming took off 7 bases at V and 0 bases at J, with 16 bases between the two ends. The germline V gene encodes CDR1 SNHLY and CDR2 FYNNEI. The CDR3 is 15 residues long. The CDR3 sequence: CASKTGTQSSYEQYF. The CDR3 DNA reads as TGTGCCAGCAAGACCGGGACCCAAAGCTCCTACGAGCAGTACTTC.

This clonotype was recorded a few times. This rearrangement joins TRBV5-1 to TRBJ1-1, with no clear D. In germline, CDR1 is SGHRS, CDR2 YFSETQ. Trimming stripped 3 bases from V and 1 base from J, with 19 bases between. This CDR3 spans 17 amino acids. The DNA for the CDR3 is TGCGCCAGCAGCTCCTCTCCCGCCGGCATGAGGAACACTGAAGCTTTCTTT. It codes for CASSSSPAGMRNTEAFF.

This clonotype appeared many times. CDR3 sequence reads: CATSDLGSSGSFYNEQFF. DNA of the CDR3: TGTGCCACCAGTGATTTGGGGTCTAGCGGGAGCTTCTACAATGAGCAGTTCTTC. The V and J genes are TRBV24-1 and TRBJ2-1; TRBD2 matches at 10 bases. The germline gives CDR1 KGHDR, CDR2 SFDVKD. CDR3 size: 18 residues. The trim removed 0 bases at V and 3 bases at J, leaving 7 bases unmatched.

The chain employs TRBV5-1 and TRBJ2-1; 13 bases agree with TRBD2. Trimming cost V 4 bases and J 0 bases; bases outside gene matches: 4. CDR1 is SGHRS, CDR2 YFSETQ, per germline. This CDR3 has 17 amino acids. The chain's CDR3 is CASSKWTSGSSYNEQFF. Here the CDR3 DNA reads TGCGCCAGCAGCAAATGGACTAGCGGGAGCTCCTACAATGAGCAGTTCTTC. Full variable domain (outside the CDR3, taken from reference TRBV5-1 and TRBJ2-1): KAGVTQTPRYLIKTRGQQVTLSCSPISGHRSVSWYQQTPGQGLQFLFEYFSETQRNKGNFPGRFSGRQFSNSRSEMNVSTLELGDSALYLCASSKWTSGSSYNEQFFGPGTRLTVL.

This clonotype was found a few times. CDR3 coding DNA: TGCGCCAGCGCTCCTGAAGGTACAACTAATGAAAAACTGTTTTTT. Its protein product is CASAPEGTTNEKLFF. The J gene is TRBJ1-4, the V gene TRBV5-1; D remains ambiguous. Trimming removed 7 bases from V and 0 bases from J, with 13 bases in between. This CDR3 has 15 amino acids. Germline V CDR1 and CDR2: SGHRS, YFSETQ.

This clonotype was seen more than once but under ten times. This chain links TRBV5-1 with TRBJ2-1; 9 bases are a match to TRBD2. V trimming: 0 bases; J trimming: 9 bases; junction bases outside the gene matches: 10. The CDR3 loop spans 16 amino acids. The germline CDR1 and CDR2 sequences are SGHRS and YFSETQ. Here the CDR3 DNA reads TGCGCCAGCAGCTTGGCCGTGGCGGGAGGGCCCGGTGAGCAGTTCTTC. This translates into CASSLAVAGGPGEQFF. Drawing the rest from reference TRBV5-1 and TRBJ2-1, the complete variable domain is KAGVTQTPRYLIKTRGQQVTLSCSPISGHRSVSWYQQTPGQGLQFLFEYFSETQRNKGNFPGRFSGRQFSNSRSEMNVSTLELGDSALYLCASSLAVAGGPGEQFFGPGTRLTVL.

This clonotype has only a few counts. The V and J genes are TRBV27 and TRBJ1-3, with a tentative D call TRBD1 (5 bases). The V gene's germline CDR1 is MNHEY and CDR2 SMNVEV (reference sequence). V lost 8 bases and J 3 bases, leaving 8 bases between the germline ends. This CDR3 is 12 amino acids long. The CDR3, as DNA: TGTGCCAGCCAGGGAGGTGGAAACACCATATATTTT. Encoded protein: CASQGGGNTIYF.